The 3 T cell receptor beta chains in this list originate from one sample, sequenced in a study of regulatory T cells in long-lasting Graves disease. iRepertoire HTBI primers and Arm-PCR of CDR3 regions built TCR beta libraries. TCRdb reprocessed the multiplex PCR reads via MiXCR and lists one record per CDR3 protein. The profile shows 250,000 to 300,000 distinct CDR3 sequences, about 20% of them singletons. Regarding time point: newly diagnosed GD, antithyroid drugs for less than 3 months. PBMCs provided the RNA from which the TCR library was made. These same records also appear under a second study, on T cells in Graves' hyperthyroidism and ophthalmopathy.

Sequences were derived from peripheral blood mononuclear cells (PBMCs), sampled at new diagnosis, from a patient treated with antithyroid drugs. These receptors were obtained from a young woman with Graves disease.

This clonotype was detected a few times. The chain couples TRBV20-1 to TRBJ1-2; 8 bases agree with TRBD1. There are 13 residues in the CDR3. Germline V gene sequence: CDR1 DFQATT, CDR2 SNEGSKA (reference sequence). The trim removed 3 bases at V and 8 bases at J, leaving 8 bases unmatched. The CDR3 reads CSASKGQGRGYTF. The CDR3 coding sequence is TGCAGTGCTAGCAAAGGACAGGGCCGGGGCTACACCTTC.

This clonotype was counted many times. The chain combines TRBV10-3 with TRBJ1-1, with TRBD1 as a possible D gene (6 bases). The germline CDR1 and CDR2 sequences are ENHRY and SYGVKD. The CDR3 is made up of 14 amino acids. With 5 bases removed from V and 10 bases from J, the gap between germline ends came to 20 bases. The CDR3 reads CAISPGGGPLGAFF. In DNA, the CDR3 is TGTGCCATCAGTCCCGGCGGGGGGCCACTCGGAGCTTTCTTT.

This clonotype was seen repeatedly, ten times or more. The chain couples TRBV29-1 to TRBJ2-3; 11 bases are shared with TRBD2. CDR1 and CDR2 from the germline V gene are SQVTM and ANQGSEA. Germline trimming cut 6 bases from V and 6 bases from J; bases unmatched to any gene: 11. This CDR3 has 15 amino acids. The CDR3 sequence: CSVEQSSGGADTQYF. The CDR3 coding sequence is TGCAGCGTAGAACAAAGTAGCGGGGGGGCGGATACGCAGTATTTT.